Shown below are 12 T cell receptor beta chains from a single sample sequenced in a study of OX40 agonist ivuxolimab in advanced cancers. Clones were sequenced by immunoSEQ multiplex PCR, and TCRdb holds only the in-frame ones, with some missing. The repertoire consists of some 97,000 clones, with approximately 89% occurring once and the leading ten covering about 0.51%. Sample: CD4+ or CD8+ T cells sorted from blood, taken in a trial of the OX40 agonist ivuxolimab. The source is an adult with an advanced solid tumor such as melanoma, head and neck, liver or kidney cancer.

This sequence joins TRBV6-1 and TRBJ1-2; no reliable D call. The CDR3 extends over 12 amino acids. Germline CDR1 and CDR2: MNHNS and SASEGT. V dropped 6 bases and J dropped 6 bases, with 11 bases sitting between them. CDR3 in DNA: TGTGCCAGCAGAGAACTAAAGGATGGCTACACCTTC. This gives the protein CASRELKDGYTF.

V and J are TRBV5-4 and TRBJ1-2; D not certain. The CDR3 has 13 amino acids. Trimming took 5 bases from V and 4 from J, leaving 12 bases between them. Germline loops: CDR1 SGHNT, CDR2 YYREEE (reference sequence). CDR3 region: CASSLGFTYGYTF. DNA of the CDR3: TGTGCCAGCAGTCTGGGCTTCACCTATGGCTACACCTTC.

This clone was found a few times. This chain links TRBV4-2 with TRBJ2-5; D might be TRBD2 (5 bases). The V gene lost 0 bases and the J gene lost 4 bases, with 12 bases spanning the gap. Looked up from germline, CDR1 is LGHNA and CDR2 is YNFKEQ. The CDR3 extends over 15 amino acids. The CDR3 spells CASSQEFGKGETQYF. The CDR3 nucleotides are TGTGCCAGCAGCCAAGAATTCGGGAAAGGAGAGACCCAGTACTTC.

This chain joins TRBV2 and TRBJ2-1; 16 nucleotides line up with TRBD2. There are 14 residues in the CDR3. The ends lost 6 bases at V and 16 bases at J; junction bases unmatched: 9. Germline lookup yields CDR1 SNHLY and CDR2 FYNNEI. In DNA form, the CDR3 reads TGTGCCAGCAGCGCGGGACTAGCGGGAGGGCCCCCCTTCTTC. Its translation: CASSAGLAGGPPFF.

The rearrangement uses TRBV7-9 and TRBJ2-3; TRBD1 agrees at 10 bases. The V gene end was trimmed by 3 bases and the J gene end by 14 bases; junction bases not matched to a gene: 11. Germline-derived CDR1 and CDR2 are SEHNR and FQNEAQ (reference sequence). The CDR3 loop spans 14 amino acids. The CDR3 DNA follows: TGTGCCAGCAGCTTCCCCGACAGGGGGCCGGAGGGGTATTTT. Its translation is CASSFPDRGPEGYF.

The chain links TRBV10-3 to TRBJ2-3; D might be TRBD2 (6 bases). V was trimmed by 3 bases and J by 1 base, leaving 11 bases between them. The germline V gene has CDR1 ENHRY and CDR2 SYGVKD. This CDR3 is built from 15 residues. The CDR3 loop reads CAISDSGGGTDTQYF. DNA of the CDR3: TGTGCCATCAGTGATAGCGGTGGAGGCACAGATACGCAGTATTTT.

J is TRBJ2-1 and V is TRBV19; D ambiguous. This CDR3 contains 13 residues. The V and J ends lost 6 bases and 2 bases respectively, with 8 bases between them. Germline CDR1 is LNHDA and CDR2 is SQIVND (reference sequence). The CDR3 DNA sequence: TGTGCCAGTAGACGTAATACCTACAATGAGCAGTTCTTC. This encodes CASRRNTYNEQFF.

This chain links TRBV28 with TRBJ1-5, with 7 bases that match TRBD1. The length of the CDR3 is 14 residues. Germline loops: CDR1 MDHEN, CDR2 SYDVKM. J was trimmed by 3 bases and V by 8 bases; bases with no gene match: 7. CDR3 region: CASRPGQVNQPQHF. The CDR3 coding sequence is TGTGCCAGCCGACCCGGACAGGTCAATCAGCCCCAGCATTTT.

This chain connects TRBV5-4 to TRBJ1-1, with 8 nucleotides matching TRBD1. Germline V CDR1 and CDR2: SGHNT, YYREEE (reference sequence). V lost 5 bases and J lost 3; bases outside the gene matches: 9. The CDR3 consists of 15 residues. The CDR3 region is CASRPGGTGYTEAFF. DNA of the CDR3: TGTGCCAGCAGGCCCGGGGGGACAGGTTACACTGAAGCTTTCTTT.

The chain carries TRBV15 and TRBJ2-5; 8 bases map to TRBD2. V lost 5 bases and J lost 5; bases outside the gene matches: 7. This CDR3 spans 14 amino acids. Germline CDR1 LNHNV, CDR2 YYDKDF (reference sequence). The CDR3 spells CATSSRGGWETQYF. CDR3 coding DNA: TGTGCCACCAGCTCCCGGGGGGGATGGGAGACCCAGTACTTC.

The chain is built from TRBV15 and TRBJ2-7; 9 bases map to TRBD2. Germline trimming cut 0 bases from V and 3 bases from J; bases unmatched to any gene: 3. In germline, CDR1 is LNHNV, CDR2 YYDKDF (reference sequence). The CDR3 consists of 15 residues. DNA for the CDR3: TGTGCCACCAGCAGAGATATTAGCGGGAGCTACGAGCAGTACTTC. It yields the protein CATSRDISGSYEQYF.

This chain links TRBV5-1 with TRBJ2-1, with TRBD2 matching 16 bases. Germline assignment: CDR1 SGHRS and CDR2 YFSETQ. The CDR3 sequence is 17 residues long. The J segment lost 7 bases and the V segment lost 0 bases, leaving 4 bases of the junction unmatched. CDR3 loop: CASSLEGLAGGPNEQFF. The CDR3 coding sequence is TGCGCCAGCAGCTTGGAGGGACTAGCGGGAGGGCCGAATGAGCAGTTCTTC.